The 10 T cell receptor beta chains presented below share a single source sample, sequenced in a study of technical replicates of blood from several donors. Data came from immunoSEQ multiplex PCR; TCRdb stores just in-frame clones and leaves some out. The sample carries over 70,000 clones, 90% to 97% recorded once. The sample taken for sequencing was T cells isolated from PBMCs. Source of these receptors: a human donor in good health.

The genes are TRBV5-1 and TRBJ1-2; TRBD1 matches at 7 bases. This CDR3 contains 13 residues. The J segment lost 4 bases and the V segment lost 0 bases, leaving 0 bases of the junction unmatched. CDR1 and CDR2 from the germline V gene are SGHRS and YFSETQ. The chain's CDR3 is CASSLDRGYGYTF. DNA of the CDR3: TGCGCCAGCAGCTTGGACAGGGGCTATGGCTACACCTTC.

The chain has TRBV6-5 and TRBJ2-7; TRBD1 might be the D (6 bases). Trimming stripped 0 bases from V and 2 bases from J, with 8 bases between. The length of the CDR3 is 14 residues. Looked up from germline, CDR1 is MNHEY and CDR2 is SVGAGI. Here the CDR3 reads CASSYSDRTYEQYF. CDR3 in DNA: TGTGCCAGCAGTTACTCGGACAGAACCTACGAGCAGTACTTC.

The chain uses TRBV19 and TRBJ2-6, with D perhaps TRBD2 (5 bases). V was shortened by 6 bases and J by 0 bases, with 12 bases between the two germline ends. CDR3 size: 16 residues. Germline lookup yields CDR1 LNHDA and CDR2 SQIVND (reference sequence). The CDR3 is CASSRDVSSGANVLTF. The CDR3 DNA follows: TGTGCCAGTAGCCGGGATGTGAGCTCTGGGGCCAACGTCCTGACTTTC. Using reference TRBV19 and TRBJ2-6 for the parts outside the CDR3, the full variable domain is DGGITQSPKYLFRKEGQNVTLSCEQNLNHDAMYWYRQDPGQGLRLIYYSQIVNDFQKGDIAEGYSVSREKKESFPLTVTSAQKNPTAFYLCASSRDVSSGANVLTFGAGSRLTVL.

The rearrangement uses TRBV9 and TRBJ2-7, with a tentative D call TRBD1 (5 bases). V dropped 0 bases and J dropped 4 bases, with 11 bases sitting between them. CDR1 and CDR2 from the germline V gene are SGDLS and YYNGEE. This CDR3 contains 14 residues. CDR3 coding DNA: TGTGCCAGCAGCGTAGGGGGCCATTCTTACGAGCAGTACTTC. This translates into CASSVGGHSYEQYF.

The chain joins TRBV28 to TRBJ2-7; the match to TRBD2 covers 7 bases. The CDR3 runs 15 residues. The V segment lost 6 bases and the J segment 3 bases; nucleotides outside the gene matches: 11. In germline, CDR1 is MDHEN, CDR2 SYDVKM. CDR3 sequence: CASSYGLGKFYEQYF. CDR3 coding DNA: TGTGCCAGCAGCTACGGACTAGGGAAGTTCTACGAGCAGTACTTC.

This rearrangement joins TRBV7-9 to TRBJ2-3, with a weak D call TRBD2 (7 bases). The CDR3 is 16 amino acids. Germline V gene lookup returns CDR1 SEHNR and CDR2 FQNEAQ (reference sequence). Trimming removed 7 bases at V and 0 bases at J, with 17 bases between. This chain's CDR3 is CASTPPGGRSTDTQYF. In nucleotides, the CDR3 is TGTGCCAGCACCCCGCCGGGGGGCCGTAGCACAGATACGCAGTATTTT. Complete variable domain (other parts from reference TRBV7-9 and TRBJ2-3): DTGVSQNPRHKITKRGQNVTFRCDPISEHNRLYWYRQTLGQGPEFLTYFQNEAQLEKSRLLSDRFSAERPKGSFSTLEIQRTEQGDSAMYLCASTPPGGRSTDTQYFGPGTRLTVL.

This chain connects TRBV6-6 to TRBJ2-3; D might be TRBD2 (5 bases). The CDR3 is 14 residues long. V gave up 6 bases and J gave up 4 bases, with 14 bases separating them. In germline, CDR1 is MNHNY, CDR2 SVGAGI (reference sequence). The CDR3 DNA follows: TGTGCCAGCAGGGGTCCCCTAGCCCCAGATACGCAGTATTTT. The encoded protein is CASRGPLAPDTQYF.

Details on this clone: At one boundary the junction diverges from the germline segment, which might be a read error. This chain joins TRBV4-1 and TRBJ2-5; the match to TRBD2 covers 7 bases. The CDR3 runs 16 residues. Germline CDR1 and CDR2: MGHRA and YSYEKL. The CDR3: CASSQGRALSQETQYF. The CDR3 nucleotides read TGCGCCAGCAGTCAAGGGAGGGCGCTAAGCCAAGAGACCCAGTACTTC.

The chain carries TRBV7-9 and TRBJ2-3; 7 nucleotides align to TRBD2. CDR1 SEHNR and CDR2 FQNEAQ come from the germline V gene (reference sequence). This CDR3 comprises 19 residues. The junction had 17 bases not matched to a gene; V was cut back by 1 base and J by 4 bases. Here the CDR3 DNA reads TGTGCCAGCAGCTTAGAGGGTTTGTTCGGGAGGACCCGGCCAGATACGCAGTATTTT. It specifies CASSLEGLFGRTRPDTQYF. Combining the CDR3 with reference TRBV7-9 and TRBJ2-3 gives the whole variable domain DTGVSQNPRHKITKRGQNVTFRCDPISEHNRLYWYRQTLGQGPEFLTYFQNEAQLEKSRLLSDRFSAERPKGSFSTLEIQRTEQGDSAMYLCASSLEGLFGRTRPDTQYFGPGTRLTVL.

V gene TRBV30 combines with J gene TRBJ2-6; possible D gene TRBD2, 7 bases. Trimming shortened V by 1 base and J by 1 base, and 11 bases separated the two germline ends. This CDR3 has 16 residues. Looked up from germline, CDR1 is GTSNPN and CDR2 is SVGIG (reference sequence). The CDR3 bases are TGTGCCTGGAGTGAAAGGGGGGGGTCTGGGGCCAACGTCCTGACTTTC. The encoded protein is CAWSERGGSGANVLTF.